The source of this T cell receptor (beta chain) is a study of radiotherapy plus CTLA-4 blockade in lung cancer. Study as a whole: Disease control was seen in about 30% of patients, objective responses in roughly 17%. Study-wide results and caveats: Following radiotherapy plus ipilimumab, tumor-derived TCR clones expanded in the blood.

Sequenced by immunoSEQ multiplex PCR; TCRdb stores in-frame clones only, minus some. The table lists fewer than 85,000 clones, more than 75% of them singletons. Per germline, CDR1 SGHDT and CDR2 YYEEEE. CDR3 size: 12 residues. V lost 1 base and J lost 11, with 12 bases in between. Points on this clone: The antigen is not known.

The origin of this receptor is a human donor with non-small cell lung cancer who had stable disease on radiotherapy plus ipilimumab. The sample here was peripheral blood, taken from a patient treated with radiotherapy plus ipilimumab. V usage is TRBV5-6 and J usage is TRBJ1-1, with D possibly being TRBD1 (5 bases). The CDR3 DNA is TGTGCCAGCAGCTTGAATGTAGGGGCGGCTTTCTTT. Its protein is CASSLNVGAAFF.